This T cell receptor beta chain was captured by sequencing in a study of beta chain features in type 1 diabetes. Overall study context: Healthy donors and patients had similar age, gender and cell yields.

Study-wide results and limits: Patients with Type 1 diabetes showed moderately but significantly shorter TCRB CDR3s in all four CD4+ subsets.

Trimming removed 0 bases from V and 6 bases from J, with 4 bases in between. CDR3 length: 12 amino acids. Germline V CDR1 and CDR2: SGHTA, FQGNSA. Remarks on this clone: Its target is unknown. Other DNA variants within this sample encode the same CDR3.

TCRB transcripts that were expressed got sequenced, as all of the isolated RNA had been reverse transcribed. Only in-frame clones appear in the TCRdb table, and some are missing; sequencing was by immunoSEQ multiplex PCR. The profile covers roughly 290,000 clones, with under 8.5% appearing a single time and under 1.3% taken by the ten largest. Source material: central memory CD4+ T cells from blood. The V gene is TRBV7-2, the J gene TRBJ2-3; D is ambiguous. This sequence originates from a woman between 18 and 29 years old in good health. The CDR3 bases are TGTGCCAGCAGCTTAGCAGCGGATACGCAGTATTTT. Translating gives CASSLAADTQYF.